This T cell receptor (beta chain) was found in a study of T cells in Graves' hyperthyroidism and ophthalmopathy. Broader study findings: In the blood, most expanded thyroid clonotypes above 0.001 appeared as well. In validation, the model predicted ophthalmopathy. These predictions came a median roughly seven months before onset.

The source material, RNA transcripts, was used to amplify TCR beta CDR3 regions. First-round RT-PCR of the TCR CDR3 relied on the HTBI primer set. A single record per CDR3 protein comes from TCRdb applying MiXCR to the multiplex PCR reads. Of around 520,000 distinct CDR3 sequences in the sample, around an eighth were seen once. The CDR3 has 14 amino acids. V was clipped by 3 bases and J by 5 bases, with 13 bases between them. The germline V gene has CDR1 KGHSH and CDR2 LQKENI. This clonotype was detected many times. No antigen is known for it. Across 18 months, stable Graves' hyperthyroidism was marked by no progression to ophthalmopathy. Criteria for exclusion of patients were uncontrolled infection, other autoimmune disease, pregnancy or lactation.

V and J are TRBV18 and TRBJ1-2; D is unresolved. The origin of this receptor is a young woman with Graves' hyperthyroidism. Sequenced material: blood. The CDR3 DNA reads TGTGCCAGCTCACCCGGGCAGGAAGGGTATGGCTACACCTTC. The encoded protein is CASSPGQEGYGYTF. Variable domain in full (rest from reference TRBV18 and TRBJ1-2): NAGVMQNPRHLVRRRGQEARLRCSPMKGHSHVYWYRQLPEEGLKFMVYLQKENIIDESGMPKERFSAEFPKEGPSILRIQQVVRGDSAAYFCASSPGQEGYGYTFGSGTRLTVV.